This entry lists 18 T cell receptor beta chains sequenced from one sample in a study of cytomegalovirus exposure and HLA in healthy donors. The PCR contained 60 Vbeta and 13 Jbeta primers. Sequencing used immunoSEQ multiplex PCR; TCRdb keeps in-frame clones, though not all of them. The sample has approximately 120,000 clones, around 80% seen once. The sample was PBMCs. The receptors originated from a woman aged 25-40 years in good health and CMV-seronegative.

The gene calls are TRBV7-6 and TRBJ1-1; no clear D gene. This CDR3 contains 13 residues. From germline, CDR1 is SGHVS and CDR2 FNYEAQ. V dropped 4 bases and J dropped 1 base, with 7 bases sitting between them. The CDR3 nucleotides read TGTGCCAGCAGCTGGGCAGGGAACACTGAAGCTTTCTTT. It is translated as CASSWAGNTEAFF.

The chain couples TRBV19 to TRBJ2-3; possibly TRBD1 for D (6 bases). Trimming pared 9 bases from V and 2 bases from J, leaving 15 bases between. The germline V gene has CDR1 LNHDA and CDR2 SQIVND (reference sequence). The CDR3 sequence is 14 residues long. CDR3 region: CASGPGHPTDTQYF. The CDR3 DNA follows: TGTGCCAGCGGTCCGGGACATCCCACAGATACGCAGTATTTT.

The CDR3 loop reads CARLKRTGGAFAFF. The CDR3 nucleotides are TGTGCCCGTCTTAAGAGGACAGGGGGCGCGTTTGCTTTCTTT. V and J are TRBV2 and TRBJ1-1; 11 bases fit TRBD1. The CDR3 spans 14 residues. The V gene end was trimmed by 11 bases and the J gene end by 11 bases; junction bases not matched to a gene: 16. From germline, CDR1 is SNHLY and CDR2 FYNNEI.

This clone was picked up a small number of times. The rearrangement links TRBV4-3 to TRBJ2-7; D possibly corresponds to TRBD2 (6 bases). The CDR3 has 19 residues. Germline-derived CDR1 and CDR2 are LGHNA and YSLEER. Trimming pared 0 bases from V and 1 base from J, leaving 22 bases between. The CDR3 DNA reads TGCGCCAGCAGCCAAGATCTCGAAGGAAGAGCGGGTCTATCCTACGAGCAGTACTTC. This encodes CASSQDLEGRAGLSYEQYF.

The chain recombines TRBV5-4 with TRBJ2-5; weak D call: TRBD2 (5 bases). Trimming stripped 5 bases from V and 7 bases from J, with 12 bases between. Per the germline V gene, CDR1 is SGHNT and CDR2 is YYREEE (reference sequence). The CDR3 is made up of 12 amino acids. CDR3 in DNA: TGTGCCAGCAGTGAGGGCCTGGGGACCCAGTACTTC. It specifies CASSEGLGTQYF.

This clone has just one count. The chain has TRBV13 and TRBJ1-2; tentative D call: TRBD1 (5 bases). Germline assignment: CDR1 PRHDT and CDR2 FYEKMQ (reference sequence). V was cut by 5 bases and J by 1 base, with 14 bases left in between. The CDR3 extends over 15 amino acids. CDR3 loop: CASSPGGVINYGYTF. The CDR3 DNA reads as TGTGCCAGCAGCCCCGGGGGAGTAATTAACTATGGCTACACCTTC.

J is TRBJ1-2 and V is TRBV18, with unresolved D. CDR3 length: 14 residues. CDR1 KGHSH and CDR2 LQKENI come from the germline V gene. Trimming took off 0 bases at V and 8 bases at J, with 13 bases between the two ends. CDR3 nucleotides: TGTGCCAGCTCACCACCGACGATACGGGGAGGCTACACCTTC. Its translation: CASSPPTIRGGYTF. Using reference TRBV18 and TRBJ1-2 for the parts outside the CDR3, the full variable domain is NAGVMQNPRHLVRRRGQEARLRCSPMKGHSHVYWYRQLPEEGLKFMVYLQKENIIDESGMPKERFSAEFPKEGPSILRIQQVVRGDSAAYFCASSPPTIRGGYTFGSGTRLTVV.

The CDR3 is CASGPGTSLIQYF. The CDR3 DNA reads as TGTGCTAGTGGCCCTGGGACTAGCCTCATTCAGTACTTC. The chain employs TRBV12-5 and TRBJ2-4; the match to TRBD2 covers 9 bases. Germline lookup yields CDR1 LGHNT and CDR2 FRNRAP. The CDR3 consists of 13 residues. Trimming removed 6 bases from V and 9 bases from J; junction bases left unmatched: 6.

The chain links TRBV4-1 to TRBJ2-7; 8 bases fit TRBD2. CDR1 is MGHRA and CDR2 is YSYEKL in the germline V gene. The CDR3 length is 13 residues. The V segment lost 3 bases and the J segment 9 bases; nucleotides outside the gene matches: 7. CDR3 nucleotides: TGCGCCAGCAGCCAGACTCCGGGAGGGCTGCAGTACTTC. Its protein is CASSQTPGGLQYF.

This clone was found a few times. The chain couples TRBV29-1 to TRBJ2-5; tentatively, D is TRBD2 (5 bases). Germline loops: CDR1 SQVTM, CDR2 ANQGSEA. V was pared by 8 bases and J by 4 bases, with 20 bases between. The CDR3 sequence is 14 residues long. Written as DNA, the CDR3 is TGCAGCACCACTGGGGTGGGGAGTCGAGAGACCCAGTACTTC. It codes for CSTTGVGSRETQYF.

This chain links TRBV7-9 with TRBJ2-7, with TRBD2 as a possible D gene (6 bases). V lost 8 bases and J 5 bases, leaving 19 bases between the germline ends. This CDR3 comprises 14 residues. Germline CDR1 SEHNR, CDR2 FQNEAQ (reference sequence). The CDR3 DNA sequence: TGTGCCAGCTCGCCGGGACTCCAGCGAGACGAGCAGTACTTC. As protein: CASSPGLQRDEQYF.

V and J are TRBV30 and TRBJ1-5; the D gene is possibly TRBD1 (5 bases). CDR3 size: 18 residues. Trimming pared 0 bases from V and 5 bases from J, leaving 23 bases between. Germline V gene sequence: CDR1 GTSNPN, CDR2 SVGIG (reference sequence). The CDR3 is CAWSVPYSAGREDQPQHF. CDR3 bases: TGTGCCTGGAGTGTACCATATTCGGCTGGCAGGGAAGATCAGCCCCAGCATTTT.

The gene calls are TRBV19 and TRBJ1-2; TRBD1 is a possible D gene (6 bases). V lost 1 base and J lost 0, with 12 bases in between. Germline V CDR1 and CDR2: LNHDA, SQIVND (reference sequence). The CDR3 spans 16 residues. CDR3 loop: CASSIARQATNYGYTF. The CDR3 DNA follows: TGTGCCAGTAGTATAGCTCGACAGGCCACTAACTATGGCTACACCTTC. Full variable domain (missing parts from reference TRBV19 and TRBJ1-2): DGGITQSPKYLFRKEGQNVTLSCEQNLNHDAMYWYRQDPGQGLRLIYYSQIVNDFQKGDIAEGYSVSREKKESFPLTVTSAQKNPTAFYLCASSIARQATNYGYTFGSGTRLTVV.

J is TRBJ2-6 and V is TRBV7-3, with a possible D match to TRBD2 (6 bases). The V end lost 2 bases, the J end lost 0 bases, and 11 bases lay between the germline ends. CDR3 size: 17 residues. Germline V gives CDR1 SGHTA, CDR2 FQGTGA. The DNA for the CDR3 is TGTGCCAGCAGCTTACAACTAGCCAGCTCTGGGGCCAACGTCCTGACTTTC. Amino acids: CASSLQLASSGANVLTF.

This clone was recorded once. The chain couples TRBV30 to TRBJ1-2, with 7 bases lining up with TRBD1. V dropped 3 bases and J dropped 5; count of bases not matched to a gene: 6. Germline V gives CDR1 GTSNPN, CDR2 SVGIG (reference sequence). The CDR3 is 13 residues long. CDR3 amino acids: CAWRQGKGYGYTF. DNA of the CDR3: TGTGCCTGGAGACAGGGGAAAGGTTATGGCTACACCTTC.

The chain is built from TRBV2 and TRBJ1-3; no firm D call. This CDR3 spans 14 amino acids. The V gene's germline CDR1 is SNHLY and CDR2 FYNNEI. V lost 2 bases and J lost 4, with 9 bases in between. CDR3 in DNA: TGTGCCAGCAGTGAATCCGCACTGGGAAACACCATATATTTT. This codes for CASSESALGNTIYF.

The chain couples TRBV10-3 to TRBJ1-5, with TRBD1 matching over 8 bases. The V gene end was trimmed by 6 bases and the J gene end by 6 bases; junction bases not matched to a gene: 10. Germline V gene lookup returns CDR1 ENHRY and CDR2 SYGVKD. The CDR3 sequence is 15 residues long. As DNA, the CDR3 is TGTGCCATCAGCGACATTGACAGGGGAATTCAGCCCCAGCATTTT. Its translation: CAISDIDRGIQPQHF.

The V call is TRBV28, the J call TRBJ2-2; D remains unclear. The CDR3 has 11 residues. From germline, CDR1 is MDHEN and CDR2 SYDVKM. The ends were cut back, 7 bases at V and 3 bases at J, with 3 bases in the middle. The DNA of the CDR3 is TGTGCCAGCACCTACACCGGGGAGCTGTTTTTT. Its protein is CASTYTGELFF. Full variable domain (missing parts from reference TRBV28 and TRBJ2-2): DVKVTQSSRYLVKRTGEKVFLECVQDMDHENMFWYRQDPGLGLRLIYFSYDVKMKEKGDIPEGYSVSREKKERFSLILESASTNQTSMYLCASTYTGELFFGEGSRLTVL.